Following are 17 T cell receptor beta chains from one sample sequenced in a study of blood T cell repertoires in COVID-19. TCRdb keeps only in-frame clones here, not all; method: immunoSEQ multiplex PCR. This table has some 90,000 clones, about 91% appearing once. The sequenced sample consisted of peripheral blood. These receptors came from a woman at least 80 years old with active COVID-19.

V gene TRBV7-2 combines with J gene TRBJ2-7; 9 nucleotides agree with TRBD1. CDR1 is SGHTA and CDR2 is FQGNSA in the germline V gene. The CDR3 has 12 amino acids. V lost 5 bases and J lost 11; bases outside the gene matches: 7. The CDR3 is CASSPDRGNKYF. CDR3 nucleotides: TGTGCCAGCAGCCCCGACAGGGGGAATAAGTACTTC.

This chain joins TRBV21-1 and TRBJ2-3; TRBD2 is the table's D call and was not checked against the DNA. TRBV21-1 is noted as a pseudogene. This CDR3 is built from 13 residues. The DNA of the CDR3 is TGTGCCAGCAGCAATATAGCGGGAGGTGACGAGTATTTT. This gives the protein CASSNIAGGDEYF.

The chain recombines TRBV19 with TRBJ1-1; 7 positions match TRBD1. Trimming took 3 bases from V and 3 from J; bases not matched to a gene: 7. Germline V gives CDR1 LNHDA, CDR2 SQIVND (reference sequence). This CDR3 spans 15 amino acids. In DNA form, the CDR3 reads TGTGCCAGTAGTATTCTGACAGGGTTGGACACTGAAGCTTTCTTT. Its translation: CASSILTGLDTEAFF.

The CDR3 DNA is TGTGCCACCAGTGATCGGACTAGGTCTCAAGAGACCCAGTACTTC. Protein product: CATSDRTRSQETQYF. The chain joins TRBV24-1 to TRBJ2-5; the match to TRBD2 covers 7 bases. This CDR3 has 15 residues. CDR1 is KGHDR and CDR2 is SFDVKD in the germline V gene. The trim removed 3 bases at V and 2 bases at J, leaving 5 bases unmatched.

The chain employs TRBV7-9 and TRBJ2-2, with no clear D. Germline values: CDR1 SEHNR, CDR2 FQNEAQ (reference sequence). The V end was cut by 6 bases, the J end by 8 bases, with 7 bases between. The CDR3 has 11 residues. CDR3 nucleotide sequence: TGTGCCAGCAGTCCTAGGGGGGAGCTGTTTTTT. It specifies CASSPRGELFF.

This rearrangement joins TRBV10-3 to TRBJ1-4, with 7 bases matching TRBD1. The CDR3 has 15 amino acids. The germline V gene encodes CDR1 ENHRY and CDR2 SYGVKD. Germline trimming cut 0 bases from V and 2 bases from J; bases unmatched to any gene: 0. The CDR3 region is CAISESTGTNEKLFF. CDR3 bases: TGTGCCATCAGTGAGTCGACAGGGACTAATGAAAAACTGTTTTTT.

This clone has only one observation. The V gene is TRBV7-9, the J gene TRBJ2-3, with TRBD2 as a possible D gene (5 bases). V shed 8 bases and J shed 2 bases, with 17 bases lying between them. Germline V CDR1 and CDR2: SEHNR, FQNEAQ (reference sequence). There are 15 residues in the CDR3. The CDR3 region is CASAPPAATTDTQYF. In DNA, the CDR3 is TGTGCCAGCGCCCCCCCAGCGGCCACCACAGATACGCAGTATTTT.

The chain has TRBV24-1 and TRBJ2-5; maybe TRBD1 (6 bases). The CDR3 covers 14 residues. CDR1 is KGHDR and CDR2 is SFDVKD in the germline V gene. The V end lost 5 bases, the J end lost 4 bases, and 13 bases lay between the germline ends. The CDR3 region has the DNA TGTGCCACCAGTGTGTCACAGGGCAGAGAGACCCAGTACTTC. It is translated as CATSVSQGRETQYF.

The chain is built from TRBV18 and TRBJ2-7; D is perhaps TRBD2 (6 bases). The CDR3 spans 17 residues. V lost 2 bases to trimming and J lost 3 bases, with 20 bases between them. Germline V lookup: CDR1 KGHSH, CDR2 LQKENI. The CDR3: CASSPSPRDGGYYEQYF. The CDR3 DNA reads TGTGCCAGCTCACCATCTCCCCGGGACGGGGGTTACTACGAGCAGTACTTC.

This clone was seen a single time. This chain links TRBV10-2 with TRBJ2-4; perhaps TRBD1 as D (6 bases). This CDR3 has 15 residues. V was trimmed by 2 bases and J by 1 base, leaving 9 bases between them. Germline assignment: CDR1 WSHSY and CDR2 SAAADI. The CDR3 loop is CASSEVGGAKNIQYF. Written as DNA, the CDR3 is TGCGCCAGCAGTGAGGTAGGGGGTGCCAAAAACATTCAGTACTTC.

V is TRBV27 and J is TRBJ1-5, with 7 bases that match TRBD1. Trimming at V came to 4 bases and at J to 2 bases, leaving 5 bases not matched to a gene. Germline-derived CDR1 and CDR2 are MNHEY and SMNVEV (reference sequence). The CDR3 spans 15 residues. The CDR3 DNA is TGTGCCAGCAGTTCAGGGGGAGTCGGCAATCAGCCCCAGCATTTT. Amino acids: CASSSGGVGNQPQHF.

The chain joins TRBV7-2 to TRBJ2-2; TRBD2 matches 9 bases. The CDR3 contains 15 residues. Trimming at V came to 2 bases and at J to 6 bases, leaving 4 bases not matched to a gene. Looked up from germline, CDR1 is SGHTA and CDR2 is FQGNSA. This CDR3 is CASSLISGRAGELFF. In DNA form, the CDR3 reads TGTGCCAGCAGCTTAATTAGCGGGAGAGCCGGGGAGCTGTTTTTT.

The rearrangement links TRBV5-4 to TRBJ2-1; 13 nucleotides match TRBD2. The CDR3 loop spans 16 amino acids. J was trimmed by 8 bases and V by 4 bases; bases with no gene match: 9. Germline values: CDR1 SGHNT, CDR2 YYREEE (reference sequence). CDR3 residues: CASSQPQTSGRYEQFF. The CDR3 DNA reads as TGTGCCAGCAGCCAGCCCCAGACTAGCGGGAGGTATGAGCAGTTCTTC.

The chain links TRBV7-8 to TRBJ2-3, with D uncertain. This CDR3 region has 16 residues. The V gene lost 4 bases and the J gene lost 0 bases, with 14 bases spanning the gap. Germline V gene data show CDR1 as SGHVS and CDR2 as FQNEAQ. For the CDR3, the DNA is TGTGCCAGCAGCTCCCCTTTTACTTCCAGCACAGATACGCAGTATTTT. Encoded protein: CASSSPFTSSTDTQYF.

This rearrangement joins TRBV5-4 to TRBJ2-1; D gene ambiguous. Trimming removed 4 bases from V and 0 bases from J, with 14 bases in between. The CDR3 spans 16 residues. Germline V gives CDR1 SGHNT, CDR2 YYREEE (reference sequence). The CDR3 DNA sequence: TGTGCCAGCAGCAGTTTCGGCGGTTTCTCCTACAATGAGCAGTTCTTC. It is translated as CASSSFGGFSYNEQFF.

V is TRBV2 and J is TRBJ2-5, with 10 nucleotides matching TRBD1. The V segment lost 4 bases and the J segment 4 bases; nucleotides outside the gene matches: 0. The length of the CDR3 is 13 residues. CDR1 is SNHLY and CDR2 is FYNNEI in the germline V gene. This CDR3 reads CASSGTGGETQYF. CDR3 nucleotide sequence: TGTGCCAGCAGTGGGACAGGGGGAGAGACCCAGTACTTC.

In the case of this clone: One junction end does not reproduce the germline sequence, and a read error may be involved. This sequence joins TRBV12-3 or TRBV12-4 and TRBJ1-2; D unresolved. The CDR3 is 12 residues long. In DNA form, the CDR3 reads TGTGCCAGCAGTTTAGCGATCGGAGGGATCGGCTTC. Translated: CASSLAIGGIGF.